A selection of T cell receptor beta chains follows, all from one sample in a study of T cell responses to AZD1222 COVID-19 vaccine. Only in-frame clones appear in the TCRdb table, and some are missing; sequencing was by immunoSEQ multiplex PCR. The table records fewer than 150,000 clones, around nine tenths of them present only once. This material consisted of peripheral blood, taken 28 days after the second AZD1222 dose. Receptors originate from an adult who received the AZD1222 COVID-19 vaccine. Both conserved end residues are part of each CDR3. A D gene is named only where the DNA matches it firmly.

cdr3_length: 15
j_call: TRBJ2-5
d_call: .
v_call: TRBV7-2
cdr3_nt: TGTGCCAGCAGGTACACCGGGACCAGTGGAGAGACCCAGTACTTC
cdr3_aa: CASRYTGTSGETQYF

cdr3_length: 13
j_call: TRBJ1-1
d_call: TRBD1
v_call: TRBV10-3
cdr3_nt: TGTGCCATCCGGGGACAGGGTGGCACTGAAGCTTTCTTT
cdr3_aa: CAIRGQGGTEAFF

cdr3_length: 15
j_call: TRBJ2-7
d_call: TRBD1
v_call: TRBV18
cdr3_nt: TGTGCCAGCTCACCACGGGACAGGGGAACCTACGAGCAGTACTTC
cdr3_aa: CASSPRDRGTYEQYF

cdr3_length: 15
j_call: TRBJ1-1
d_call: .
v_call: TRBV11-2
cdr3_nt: TGTGCCAGCAGCTTGTTATTAGGGTCGAACACTGAAGCTTTCTTT
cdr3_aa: CASSLLLGSNTEAFF

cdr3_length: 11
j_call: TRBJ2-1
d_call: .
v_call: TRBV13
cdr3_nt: TGTGCCAGCAGCTTAAACAATGAGCAGTTCTTC
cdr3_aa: CASSLNNEQFF

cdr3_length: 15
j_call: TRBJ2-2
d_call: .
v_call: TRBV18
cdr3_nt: TGTGCCAGCTCACCACGGGAAGCGAACACCGGGGAGCTGTTTTTT
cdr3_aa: CASSPREANTGELFF

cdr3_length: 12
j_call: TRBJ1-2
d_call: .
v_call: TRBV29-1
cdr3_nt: TGCAGCGTTGAAGGGGGCGGAAATGGCTACACCTTC
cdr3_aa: CSVEGGGNGYTF

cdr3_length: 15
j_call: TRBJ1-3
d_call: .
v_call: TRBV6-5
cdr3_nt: TGTGCCAGCGGATCTGACGCACACTCTGGAAACACCATATATTTT
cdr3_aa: CASGSDAHSGNTIYF

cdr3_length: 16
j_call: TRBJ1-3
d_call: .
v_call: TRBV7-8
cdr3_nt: TGTGCCAGCAGCGCACAAGTGACAGGCGCTGGAAACACCATATATTTT
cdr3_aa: CASSAQVTGAGNTIYF

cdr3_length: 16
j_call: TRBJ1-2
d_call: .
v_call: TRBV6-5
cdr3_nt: TGTGCCAGCAGTTCCGAAAGGGCAGACTCCATCTATGGCTACACCTTC
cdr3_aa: CASSSERADSIYGYTF

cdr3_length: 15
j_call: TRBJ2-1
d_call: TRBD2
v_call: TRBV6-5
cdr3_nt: TGTGCCAGCAGTTACCGGGCCGGGGGGGCCAGTGAGCAGTTCTTC
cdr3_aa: CASSYRAGGASEQFF

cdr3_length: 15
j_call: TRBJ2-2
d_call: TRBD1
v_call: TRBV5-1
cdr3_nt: TGCGCCAGCAGCATCGACAGGGGAAGCTCCGGGGAGCTGTTTTTT
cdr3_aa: CASSIDRGSSGELFF